The entry that follows covers one T cell receptor beta chain sequence. Per the original data handling: For nucleated cells, counts were estimated from reference gene primer amplification. Using immunoSEQ multiplex PCR, the repertoire was profiled, and TCRdb retains in-frame clones only, with some absent. That table supplies the V and J calls and clone size; D and trimming were determined from the DNA. The sample has around 140,000 clones; 84% are singletons. Between the trimmed V and J ends, which lost 5 bases and 4 bases, there was a span of 14 bases. The CDR3 consists of 15 residues. The germline V gene encodes CDR1 SNHLY and CDR2 FYNNEI. The data were taken from a study of blood T cell repertoires in COVID-19. On the study more broadly: Donors in the United States, Italy and Spain gave samples during acute or convalescent COVID-19. PBMCs, B-cell-depleted T cells, or T cells provided the cDNA or gDNA that made up the material.

The chain combines TRBV2 with TRBJ2-2, with D maybe TRBD1 (6 bases). Sample: peripheral blood. The clonotype originates from a human donor in a cohort sampled during active COVID-19. For the CDR3, the DNA is TGTGCCAGCAGTCCAGGGGTTCCGACCACCGGGGAGCTGTTTTTT. Protein: CASSPGVPTTGELFF.